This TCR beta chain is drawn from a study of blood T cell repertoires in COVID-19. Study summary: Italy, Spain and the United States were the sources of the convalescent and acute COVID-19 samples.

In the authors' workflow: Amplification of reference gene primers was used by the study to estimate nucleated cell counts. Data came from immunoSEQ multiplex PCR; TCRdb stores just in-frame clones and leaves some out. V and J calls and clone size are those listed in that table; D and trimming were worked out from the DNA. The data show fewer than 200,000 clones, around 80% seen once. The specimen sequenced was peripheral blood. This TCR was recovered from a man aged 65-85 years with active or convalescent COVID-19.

CDR3 nucleotides: TGTGCCAGCAGTAGGACTAGCGGGAGGGCCGTGGAGCTGTTTTTT. This encodes CASSRTSGRAVELFF. V gene TRBV6-5 combines with J gene TRBJ2-2; TRBD2 agrees at 15 bases. The length of the CDR3 is 15 residues. The germline V gene has CDR1 MNHEY and CDR2 SVGAGI. With 5 bases clipped from V and 10 bases from J, the junction kept 5 bases outside the gene matches.